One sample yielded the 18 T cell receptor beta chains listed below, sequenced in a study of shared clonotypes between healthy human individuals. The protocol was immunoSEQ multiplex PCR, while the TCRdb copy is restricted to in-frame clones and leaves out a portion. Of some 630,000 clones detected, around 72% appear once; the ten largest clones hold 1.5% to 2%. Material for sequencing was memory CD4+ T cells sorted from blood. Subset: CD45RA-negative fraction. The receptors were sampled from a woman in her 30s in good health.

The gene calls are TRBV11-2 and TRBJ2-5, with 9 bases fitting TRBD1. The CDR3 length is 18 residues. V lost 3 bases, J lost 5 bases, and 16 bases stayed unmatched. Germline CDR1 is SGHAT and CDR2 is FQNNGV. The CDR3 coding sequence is TGTGCCAGCAGCTTTGAAAATTCCCGGGACAGGGTTGAGGAGACCCAGTACTTC. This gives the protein CASSFENSRDRVEETQYF.

CDR3 nucleotides: TGTGCCAGCAGCTTGTGGACTACTCGGGGACAGCCCCAGCATTTT. It yields the protein CASSLWTTRGQPQHF. The chain carries TRBV5-6 and TRBJ1-5; D is ambiguous. The CDR3 contains 15 residues. Germline V gene sequence: CDR1 SGHDT, CDR2 YYEEEE. Trimming left V 1 base short and J 7 bases short, with 15 bases between.

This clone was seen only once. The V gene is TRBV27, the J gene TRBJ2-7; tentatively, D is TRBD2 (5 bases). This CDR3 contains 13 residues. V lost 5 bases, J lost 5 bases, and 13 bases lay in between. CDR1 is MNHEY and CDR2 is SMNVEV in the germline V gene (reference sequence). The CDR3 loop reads CASSPRGKNEQYF. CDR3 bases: TGTGCCAGCAGTCCCCGGGGTAAGAACGAGCAGTACTTC.

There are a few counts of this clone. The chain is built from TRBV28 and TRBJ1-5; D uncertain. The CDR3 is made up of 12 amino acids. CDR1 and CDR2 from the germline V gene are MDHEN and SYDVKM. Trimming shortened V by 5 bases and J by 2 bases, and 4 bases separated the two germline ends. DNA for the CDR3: TGTGCCAGCAGTATCGGCAATCAGCCCCAGCATTTT. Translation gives CASSIGNQPQHF.

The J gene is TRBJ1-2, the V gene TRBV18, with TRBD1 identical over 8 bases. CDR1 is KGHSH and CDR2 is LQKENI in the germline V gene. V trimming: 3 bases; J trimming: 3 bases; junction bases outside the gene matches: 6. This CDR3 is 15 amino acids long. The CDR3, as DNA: TGTGCCAGCTCACCCGGACAGGGACTTGACTATGGCTACACCTTC. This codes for CASSPGQGLDYGYTF.

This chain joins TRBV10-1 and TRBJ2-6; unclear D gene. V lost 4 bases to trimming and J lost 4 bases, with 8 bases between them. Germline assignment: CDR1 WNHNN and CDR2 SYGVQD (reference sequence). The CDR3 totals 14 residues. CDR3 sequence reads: CASSGTSGANVLTF. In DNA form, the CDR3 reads TGCGCCAGCAGTGGAACAAGCGGGGCCAACGTCCTGACTTTC.

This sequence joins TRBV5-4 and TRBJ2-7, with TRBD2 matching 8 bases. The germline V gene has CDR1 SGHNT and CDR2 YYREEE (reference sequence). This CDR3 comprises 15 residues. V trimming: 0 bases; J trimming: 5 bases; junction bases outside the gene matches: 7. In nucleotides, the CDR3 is TGTGCCAGCAGCTTGGTCGCCAGCGGGAGTAACGAGCAGTACTTC. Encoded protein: CASSLVASGSNEQYF. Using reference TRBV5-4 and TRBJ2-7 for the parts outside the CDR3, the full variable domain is ETGVTQSPTHLIKTRGQQVTLRCSSQSGHNTVSWYQQALGQGPQFIFQYYREEENGRGNFPPRFSGLQFPNYSSELNVNALELDDSALYLCASSLVASGSNEQYFGPGTRLTVT.

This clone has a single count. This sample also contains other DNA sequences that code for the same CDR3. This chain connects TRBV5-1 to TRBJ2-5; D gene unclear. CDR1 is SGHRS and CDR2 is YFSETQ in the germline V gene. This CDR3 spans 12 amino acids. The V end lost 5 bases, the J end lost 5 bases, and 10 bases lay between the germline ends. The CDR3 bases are TGCGCCAGCAGTTTAGACGGGGAGACCCAGTACTTC. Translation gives CASSLDGETQYF.

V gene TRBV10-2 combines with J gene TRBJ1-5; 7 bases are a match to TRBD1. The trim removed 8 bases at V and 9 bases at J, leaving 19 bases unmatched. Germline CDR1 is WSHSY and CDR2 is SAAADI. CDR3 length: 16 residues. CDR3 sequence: CASGPRGDRRGWPQHF. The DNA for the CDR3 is TGCGCCAGCGGCCCACGGGGGGACAGACGTGGTTGGCCCCAGCATTTT.

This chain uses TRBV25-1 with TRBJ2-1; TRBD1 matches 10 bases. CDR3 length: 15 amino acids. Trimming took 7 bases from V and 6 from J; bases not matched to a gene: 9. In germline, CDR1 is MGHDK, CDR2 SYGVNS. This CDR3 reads CASTLGTGARNEQFF. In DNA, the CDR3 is TGTGCCAGCACATTAGGGACAGGGGCACGCAATGAGCAGTTCTTC.

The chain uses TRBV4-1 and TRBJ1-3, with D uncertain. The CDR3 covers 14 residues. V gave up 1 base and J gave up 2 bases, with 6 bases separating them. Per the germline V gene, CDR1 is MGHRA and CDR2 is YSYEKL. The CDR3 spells CASSQVLTGNTIYF. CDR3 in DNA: TGCGCCAGCAGCCAAGTCTTAACTGGAAACACCATATATTTT.

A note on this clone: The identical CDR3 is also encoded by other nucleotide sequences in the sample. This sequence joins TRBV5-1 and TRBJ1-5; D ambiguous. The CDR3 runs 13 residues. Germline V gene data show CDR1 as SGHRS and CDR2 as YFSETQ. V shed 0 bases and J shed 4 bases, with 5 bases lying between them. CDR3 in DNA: TGCGCCAGCAGCTTGGCAGAGAATCAGCCCCAGCATTTT. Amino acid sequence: CASSLAENQPQHF.

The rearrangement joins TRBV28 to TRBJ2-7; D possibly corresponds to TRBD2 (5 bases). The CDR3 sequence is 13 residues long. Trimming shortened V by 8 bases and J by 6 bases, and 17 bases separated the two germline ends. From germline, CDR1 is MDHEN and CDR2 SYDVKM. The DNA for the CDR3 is TGTGCCAGCCTCGTAAGGGTAGGAGGCGAGCAGTACTTC. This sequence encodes CASLVRVGGEQYF.

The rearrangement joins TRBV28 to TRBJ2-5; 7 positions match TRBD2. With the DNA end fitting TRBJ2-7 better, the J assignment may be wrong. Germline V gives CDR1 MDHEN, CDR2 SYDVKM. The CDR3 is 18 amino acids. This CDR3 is CASSLWGGTGSKTYEQYF. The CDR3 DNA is TGTGCCAGCAGTCTTTGGGGGGGTACAGGATCCAAAACCTACGAGCAGTACTTC.

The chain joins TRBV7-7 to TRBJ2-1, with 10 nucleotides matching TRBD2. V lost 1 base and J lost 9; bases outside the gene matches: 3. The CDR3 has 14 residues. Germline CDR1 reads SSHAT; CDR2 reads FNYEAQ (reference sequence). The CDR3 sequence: CASSLGTSGFEQFF. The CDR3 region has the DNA TGTGCCAGCAGCTTAGGGACTAGCGGCTTTGAGCAGTTCTTC.

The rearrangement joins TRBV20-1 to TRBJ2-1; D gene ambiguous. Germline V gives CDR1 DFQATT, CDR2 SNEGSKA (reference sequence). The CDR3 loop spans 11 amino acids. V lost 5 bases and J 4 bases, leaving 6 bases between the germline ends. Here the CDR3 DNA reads TGCAGTGCTCCCGTTTACAATGAGCAGTTCTTC. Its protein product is CSAPVYNEQFF.

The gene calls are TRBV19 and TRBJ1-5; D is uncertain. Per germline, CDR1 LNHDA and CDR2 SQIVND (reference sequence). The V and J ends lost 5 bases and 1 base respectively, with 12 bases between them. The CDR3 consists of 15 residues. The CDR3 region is CASSGRGESNQPQHF. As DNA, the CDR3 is TGTGCCAGTAGTGGACGGGGAGAAAGCAATCAGCCCCAGCATTTT.

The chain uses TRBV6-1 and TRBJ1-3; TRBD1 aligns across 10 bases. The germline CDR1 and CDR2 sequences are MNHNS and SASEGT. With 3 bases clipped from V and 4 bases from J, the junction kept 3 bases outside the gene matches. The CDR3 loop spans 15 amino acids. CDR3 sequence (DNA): TGTGCCAGCAGTGACTGGGACAGGGGCGGAAACACCATATATTTT. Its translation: CASSDWDRGGNTIYF.